This entry lists 23 T cell receptor beta chains sequenced from one sample in a study of blood T cell repertoires in COVID-19. This table comes from immunoSEQ multiplex PCR, and its TCRdb copy is limited to in-frame clones, with some not included. Seen here are more than 80,000 clones, approximately 80% observed once, and the top ten hold 6% to 6.5%. The specimen sequenced was peripheral blood. All receptors come from a man older than 75 with COVID-19, enrolled during active disease.

This chain connects TRBV2 to TRBJ2-2; the D gene is possibly TRBD1 (5 bases). This CDR3 spans 14 amino acids. The V end lost 7 bases, the J end lost 7 bases, and 16 bases lay between the germline ends. The germline CDR1 and CDR2 sequences are SNHLY and FYNNEI. CDR3 sequence: CASNRQWGDGELFF. CDR3 nucleotide sequence: TGTGCCAGCAACCGCCAATGGGGCGACGGGGAGCTGTTTTTT.

V and J are TRBV15 and TRBJ2-1; 7 bases align to TRBD1. V lost 0 bases, J lost 1 base, and 0 bases stayed unmatched. Germline CDR1 and CDR2: LNHNV and YYDKDF (reference sequence). The CDR3 extends over 15 amino acids. The CDR3: CATSRDRGSYNEQFF. In nucleotides, the CDR3 is TGTGCCACCAGCAGAGACAGGGGGTCCTACAATGAGCAGTTCTTC.

The chain uses TRBV7-2 and TRBJ1-1; 11 bases fit TRBD1. J was trimmed by 4 bases and V by 3 bases; bases with no gene match: 4. Per germline, CDR1 SGHTA and CDR2 FQGNSA. This CDR3 is built from 15 residues. CDR3 region: CASSFRTGGVTEAFF. CDR3 coding DNA: TGTGCCAGCAGCTTTCGGACAGGGGGCGTCACTGAAGCTTTCTTT.

This chain uses TRBV18 with TRBJ2-2, with 9 bases lining up with TRBD1. Germline V lookup: CDR1 KGHSH, CDR2 LQKENI. V was pared by 6 bases and J by 9 bases, with 11 bases of the junction left unmatched. The CDR3 totals 15 residues. Here the CDR3 reads CASSQDRGQARELFF. CDR3 nucleotides: TGTGCCAGCTCCCAGGACAGGGGCCAGGCGAGGGAGCTGTTTTTT. Full variable domain (missing parts from reference TRBV18 and TRBJ2-2): NAGVMQNPRHLVRRRGQEARLRCSPMKGHSHVYWYRQLPEEGLKFMVYLQKENIIDESGMPKERFSAEFPKEGPSILRIQQVVRGDSAAYFCASSQDRGQARELFFGEGSRLTVL.

The chain joins TRBV9 to TRBJ2-1; TRBD2 matches 10 bases. Germline V gives CDR1 SGDLS, CDR2 YYNGEE. V lost 4 bases, J lost 3 bases, and 4 bases stayed unmatched. The CDR3 contains 15 residues. CDR3 nucleotide sequence: TGTGCCAGCAGCATTGGACTAGCGGTCTACAATGAGCAGTTCTTC. It is translated as CASSIGLAVYNEQFF.

This clone came up many times. The chain combines TRBV6-5 with TRBJ2-1; TRBD2 aligns across 12 bases. Germline trimming cut 6 bases from V and 12 bases from J; bases unmatched to any gene: 12. The CDR3 sequence is 15 residues long. The V gene's germline CDR1 is MNHEY and CDR2 SVGAGI. Here the CDR3 reads CASRRRLAGVLGQFF. As DNA, the CDR3 is TGTGCCAGCAGACGCCGACTAGCGGGAGTTTTAGGGCAGTTCTTC.

The V call is TRBV18, the J call TRBJ1-2, with 7 bases that match TRBD1. Germline CDR1 and CDR2: KGHSH and LQKENI. The trim removed 3 bases at V and 3 bases at J, leaving 7 bases unmatched. The CDR3 sequence is 15 residues long. The CDR3 loop reads CASSPRKGADYGYTF. The CDR3 DNA sequence: TGTGCCAGCTCACCCAGGAAGGGGGCTGACTATGGCTACACCTTC. Full variable domain (outside the CDR3, taken from reference TRBV18 and TRBJ1-2): NAGVMQNPRHLVRRRGQEARLRCSPMKGHSHVYWYRQLPEEGLKFMVYLQKENIIDESGMPKERFSAEFPKEGPSILRIQQVVRGDSAAYFCASSPRKGADYGYTFGSGTRLTVV.

The chain employs TRBV29-1 and TRBJ2-5; D uncertain. Germline lookup yields CDR1 SQVTM and CDR2 ANQGSEA. V was trimmed by 3 bases and J by 5 bases, leaving 19 bases between them. The CDR3 contains 15 residues. CDR3 DNA sequence: TGCAGCGTTGATTGGTTCATACTCGGAGTTGAGACCCAGTACTTC. This gives the protein CSVDWFILGVETQYF.

This chain links TRBV28 with TRBJ1-5, with a tentative D call TRBD1 (5 bases). The CDR3 is made up of 15 amino acids. The V and J ends lost 1 base and 5 bases respectively, with 12 bases between them. Per the germline V gene, CDR1 is MDHEN and CDR2 is SYDVKM. The CDR3 DNA is TGTGCCAGCAGTTTATTGGGCAGGGTCGATCAGCCCCAGCATTTT. Translating gives CASSLLGRVDQPQHF.

The chain uses TRBV12-3 or TRBV12-4 and TRBJ2-5; D possibly corresponds to TRBD2 (7 bases). The CDR3 contains 13 residues. The V gene lost 8 bases and the J gene lost 4 bases, with 14 bases spanning the gap. CDR3 DNA: TGTGCCAGCCGACGGGGGGCCAGAGAGACCCAGTACTTC. It translates to CASRRGARETQYF.

This chain uses TRBV5-1 with TRBJ2-2, with TRBD1 matching 7 bases. Per the germline V gene, CDR1 is SGHRS and CDR2 is YFSETQ. The CDR3 length is 14 residues. The V and J ends lost 4 bases and 5 bases, in that order; junction bases with no gene match: 5. CDR3 DNA: TGCGCCAGCAGCCCCGGGACAGCTACCGGGGAGCTGTTTTTT. Residues: CASSPGTATGELFF.

J is TRBJ2-7 and V is TRBV2; a possible D gene is TRBD2 (5 bases). V was trimmed by 10 bases and J by 2 bases, leaving 21 bases between them. CDR1 is SNHLY and CDR2 is FYNNEI in the germline V gene. There are 15 residues in the CDR3. The CDR3 bases are TGTGCCACCAAAAAGTCTCCAGCGGAAGCCTACGAGCAGTACTTC. Translation gives CATKKSPAEAYEQYF.

This clone was detected many times. V gene TRBV5-4 combines with J gene TRBJ1-6; D is unclear. The CDR3 runs 16 residues. With 5 bases removed from V and 4 bases from J, the gap between germline ends came to 16 bases. CDR1 and CDR2 from the germline V gene are SGHNT and YYREEE (reference sequence). In DNA, the CDR3 is TGTGCCAGCAGTCGGATCCGGGGAGGTTATAATTCACCCCTCCACTTT. Translation gives CASSRIRGGYNSPLHF.

The V gene is TRBV28, the J gene TRBJ1-1; D is uncertain. The germline V and J ends were trimmed by 9 bases and 11 bases, with 16 bases remaining between them. The CDR3 totals 11 residues. CDR1 and CDR2 (germline): MDHEN, SYDVKM. CDR3 sequence: CASLNRRVAFF. For the CDR3, the DNA is TGTGCCAGTCTGAATAGGAGAGTCGCTTTCTTT.

This chain connects TRBV11-3 to TRBJ2-1; TRBD2 is a possible D gene (6 bases). From germline, CDR1 is SGHNT and CDR2 YENEEA. The CDR3 loop spans 17 amino acids. Trimming pared 8 bases from V and 1 base from J, leaving 21 bases between. The DNA of the CDR3 is TGTGCCAGCGGTCTGGGGTCCGGGAGTGGTTCCTACAATGAGCAGTTCTTC. As protein: CASGLGSGSGSYNEQFF. The whole variable domain, remainder taken from reference TRBV11-3 and TRBJ2-1, is EAGVVQSPRYKIIEKKQPVAFWCNPISGHNTLYWYLQNLGQGPELLIRYENEEAVDDSQLPKDRFSAERLKGVDSTLKIQPAELGDSAVYLCASGLGSGSGSYNEQFFGPGTRLTVL.

This sequence joins TRBV6-6 and TRBJ1-1; D call uncertain. The V end lost 2 bases, the J end lost 6 bases, and 10 bases lay between the germline ends. Germline assignment: CDR1 MNHNY and CDR2 SVGAGI (reference sequence). CDR3 length: 13 residues. The CDR3 bases are TGTGCCAGCAGTTACGGTAGTAACGCTGAAGCTTTCTTT. Its translation: CASSYGSNAEAFF.

The chain links TRBV5-1 to TRBJ2-3; 10 bases agree with TRBD2. The V segment lost 1 base and the J segment 4 bases; nucleotides outside the gene matches: 9. This CDR3 region has 17 residues. Germline V lookup: CDR1 SGHRS, CDR2 YFSETQ. The DNA of the CDR3 is TGCGCCAGCAGCTTGACTCCTAGCGGGAGCGTCCCAGATACGCAGTATTTT. Its protein product is CASSLTPSGSVPDTQYF.

This clone appeared a few times. In nucleotides, the CDR3 is TGTGCCAGCAGCACGGGACAGGGGAGGATAAACACCGGGGAGCTGTTTTTT. It encodes CASSTGQGRINTGELFF. The chain has TRBV2 and TRBJ2-2, with TRBD1 identical over 10 bases. Unmatched junction bases numbered 9, after V lost 6 bases and J lost 2 bases. The CDR3 totals 17 residues. In germline, CDR1 is SNHLY, CDR2 FYNNEI.

The CDR3 reads CASSSRGAEYGYTF. CDR3 nucleotide sequence: TGTGCCAGCAGTTCCCGGGGGGCGGAGTATGGCTACACCTTC. V and J are TRBV6-5 and TRBJ1-2; a weak D match, TRBD1 (6 bases). Germline assignment: CDR1 MNHEY and CDR2 SVGAGI. Trimming took 4 bases from V and 5 from J, leaving 14 bases between them. This CDR3 spans 14 amino acids.

This clone was observed a handful of times. The CDR3 spells CATSSLRDRFF. The CDR3 DNA sequence: TGTGCCACCAGCAGTCTACGGGATAGGTTCTTC. V and J are TRBV15 and TRBJ2-1; tentative D call: TRBD2 (5 bases). Deletions cut 3 bases from V and 15 bases from J, with 12 bases between. There are 11 residues in the CDR3. Germline V gives CDR1 LNHNV, CDR2 YYDKDF (reference sequence).

This chain joins TRBV11-2 and TRBJ2-1, with 8 bases aligning to TRBD1. Trimming took 5 bases from V and 4 from J; bases not matched to a gene: 7. The germline gives CDR1 SGHAT, CDR2 FQNNGV. This CDR3 is 15 amino acids long. The CDR3 DNA reads TGTGCCAGCAGCCAGGGGACAGGACTTTACAATGAGCAGTTCTTC. As protein: CASSQGTGLYNEQFF.

The chain has TRBV2 and TRBJ2-6; no definite D call. The CDR3 length is 16 residues. V lost 6 bases and J 0 bases, leaving 12 bases between the germline ends. Germline loops: CDR1 SNHLY, CDR2 FYNNEI. CDR3 residues: CASRARVGSGANVLTF. The CDR3 DNA follows: TGTGCCAGCAGAGCCCGGGTTGGCTCTGGGGCCAACGTCCTGACTTTC. Based on the CDR3 plus reference TRBV2 and TRBJ2-6, the full variable domain is EPEVTQTPSHQVTQMGQEVILRCVPISNHLYFYWYRQILGQKVEFLVSFYNNEISEKSEIFDDQFSVERPDGSNFTLKIRSTKLEDSAMYFCASRARVGSGANVLTFGAGSRLTVL.

The chain couples TRBV5-1 to TRBJ1-1, with a tentative D call TRBD1 (6 bases). The CDR3 has 15 residues. Germline CDR1 reads SGHRS; CDR2 reads YFSETQ. Trimming took 0 bases from V and 2 from J, leaving 11 bases between them. Here the CDR3 reads CASSLGAGANTEAFF. The CDR3 DNA reads TGCGCCAGCAGCTTGGGTGCGGGGGCTAACACTGAAGCTTTCTTT.